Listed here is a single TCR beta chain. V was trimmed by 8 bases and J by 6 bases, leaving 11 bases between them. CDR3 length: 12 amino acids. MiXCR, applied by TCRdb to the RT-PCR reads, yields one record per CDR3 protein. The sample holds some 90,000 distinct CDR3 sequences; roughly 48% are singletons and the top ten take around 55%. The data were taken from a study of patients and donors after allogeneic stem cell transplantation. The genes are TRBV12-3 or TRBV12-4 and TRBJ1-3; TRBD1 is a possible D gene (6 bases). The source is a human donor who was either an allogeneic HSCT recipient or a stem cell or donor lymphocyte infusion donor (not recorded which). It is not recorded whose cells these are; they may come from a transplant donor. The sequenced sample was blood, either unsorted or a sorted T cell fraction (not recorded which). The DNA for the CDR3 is TGTGCCAGCCACAGGGTGGAAAACACCATATATTTT. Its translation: CASHRVENTIYF.